These T cell receptor beta chains were read from a single sample in a study of blood T cell repertoires in COVID-19. Profiling relied on immunoSEQ multiplex PCR, and the TCRdb table lists in-frame clones only, not all of them. The top ten hold roughly 1.9% of the sample, which has hundreds of thousands of clones, nearly 90% seen once. Material for sequencing was peripheral blood. These receptors came from a woman between 25 and 40 years old with COVID-19, enrolled during active disease. CDR3s include the opening cysteine and the closing phenylalanine or tryptophan. The order of the fields is J gene, D gene, V gene, clone size, CDR3 protein, CDR3 DNA. A D gene is named only where the DNA matches it firmly. The size of a clone is reported for some rows only, either as once, few or many, or as a class for expanded clones.

TRBJ2-3 TRBD2 TRBV5-4 - CASSLEGLAGGEDTQYF TGTGCCAGCAGCTTGGAGGGACTAGCGGGGGGGGAAGATACGCAGTATTTT
TRBJ1-2 - TRBV5-6 - CASSLMGQGRFYGYTF TGTGCCAGCAGCTTGATGGGGCAGGGCCGATTCTATGGCTACACCTTC
TRBJ2-1 - TRBV6-5 - CASSYSIREVHEQFF TGTGCCAGCAGTTACTCGATCAGGGAGGTACATGAGCAGTTCTTC
TRBJ2-6 TRBD1 TRBV30 - CAWKKTGFRGANVLTF TGTGCCTGGAAAAAGACAGGGTTTCGTGGGGCCAACGTCCTGACTTTC
TRBJ2-3 TRBD1 TRBV18 - CASSPRTGKLTDTQYF TGTGCCAGCTCTCCCAGGACAGGGAAACTCACAGATACGCAGTATTTT
TRBJ1-1 - TRBV12-3/TRBV12-4 - CAILERGFTEAFF TGTGCCATCTTGGAACGGGGGTTCACTGAAGCTTTCTTT
TRBJ2-2 - TRBV11-3 many CASSWRFDTGELFF TGTGCCAGCAGCTGGCGGTTCGACACCGGGGAGCTGTTTTTT
TRBJ1-2 - TRBV4-3 - CASSRDSRYGYTF TGCGCCAGCAGCCGGGACTCGCGCTATGGCTACACCTTC
TRBJ1-3 - TRBV18 once CASSPTRDSGNTIYF TGTGCCAGCTCACCAACCAGGGATTCTGGAAACACCATATATTTT
TRBJ1-1 - TRBV6-9 - CASSYREGYTEAFF TGTGCCAGCAGTTATCGAGAGGGCTACACTGAAGCTTTCTTT
TRBJ1-5 - TRBV4-1 - CASSPQGGQPQHF TGCGCCAGCAGCCCTCAAGGGGGTCAGCCCCAGCATTTT
TRBJ1-5 TRBD1 TRBV19 - CASSYDRASNQPQHF TGTGCCAGTAGCTACGACAGGGCGAGCAATCAGCCCCAGCATTTT
TRBJ1-3 - TRBV19 - CASSRPDSSGNTIYF TGTGCCAGTAGTAGACCGGACAGCTCTGGAAACACCATATATTTT
TRBJ2-2 TRBD1 TRBV6-5 - CASSSGTGVTGELFF TGTGCCAGCAGTTCCGGGACAGGAGTAACCGGGGAGCTGTTTTTT
TRBJ2-4 TRBD1 TRBV2 - CAAGTGIGAKNIQYF TGTGCCGCCGGGACAGGGATCGGGGCCAAAAACATTCAGTACTTC
TRBJ1-3 - TRBV18 once CASSPNQSGVSGNTIYF TGTGCCAGCTCACCAAACCAGTCAGGCGTCTCTGGAAACACCATATATTTT
TRBJ2-1 TRBD2 TRBV3-1/TRBV3-2 - CASSRLAGAYNEQFF TGTGCCAGCAGCCGGTTAGCGGGGGCATACAATGAGCAGTTCTTC
TRBJ2-1 TRBD1 TRBV7-6 once CASSVRDSAYNEQFF TGTGCCAGCAGCGTCCGGGACAGCGCCTACAATGAGCAGTTCTTC
TRBJ2-1 TRBD2 TRBV5-1 once CASTLLTSDNNEQFF TGCGCCAGCACCCTCCTGACTAGCGATAACAATGAGCAGTTCTTC
TRBJ2-3 TRBD2 TRBV3-1/TRBV3-2 - CASSPISGRRYTDTQYF TGTGCCAGCAGCCCAATTAGCGGGCGACGCTACACAGATACGCAGTATTTT
TRBJ1-5 - TRBV18 - CASSPDSQSYSNQPQHF TGTGCCAGCTCACCCGACAGCCAAAGCTATAGCAATCAGCCCCAGCATTTT
TRBJ1-1 TRBD1 TRBV4-1 - CASSPYTGGTEAFF TGCGCCAGCAGCCCATACACAGGGGGCACTGAAGCTTTCTTT
TRBJ2-3 TRBD1 TRBV6-4 few CASSAGGSTDTQYF TGTGCCAGCAGTGCAGGGGGTAGCACAGATACGCAGTATTTT
TRBJ2-7 - TRBV11-3 - CASSLEFNYEQYF TGTGCCAGCAGCTTAGAGTTCAATTACGAGCAGTACTTC
TRBJ2-3 TRBD2 TRBV7-2 - CASSLAQWRGASTSYTQYF TGTGCCAGCAGCTTAGCCCAATGGCGGGGGGCCTCAACAAGTTATACGCAGTATTTT
TRBJ1-5 - TRBV28 - CASSFSGLGLDNQPQHF TGTGCCAGCAGTTTTTCTGGGCTGGGGCTGGACAATCAGCCCCAGCATTTT
TRBJ1-2 - TRBV6-2/TRBV6-3 - CASSKDRFGYTF TGTGCCAGCAGTAAGGACAGATTTGGCTACACCTTC
TRBJ1-3 - TRBV27 - CASSINWDTSGNTIYF TGTGCCAGCAGTATAAATTGGGACACCTCTGGAAACACCATATATTTT
TRBJ1-1 - TRBV20-1 once CSASRRGLMTEAFF TGCAGTGCTAGTAGACGGGGTTTGATGACTGAAGCTTTCTTT
TRBJ1-1 - TRBV18 - CASSPIRTEAFF TGTGCCAGCTCACCAATACGGACTGAAGCTTTCTTT
TRBJ2-3 TRBD2 TRBV27 - CASSLSGVAGHTDTQYF TGTGCCAGCAGTTTATCGGGCGTAGCGGGGCACACAGATACGCAGTATTTT
TRBJ1-6 - TRBV5-4 - CASSPRGNRDSPLHF TGTGCCAGCAGCCCCAGGGGCAACAGGGATTCACCCCTCCACTTT
TRBJ2-3 - TRBV2 - CASSYFRGANTDTQYF TGTGCCAGCAGTTATTTCCGGGGGGCCAACACAGATACGCAGTATTTT
TRBJ1-3 - TRBV19 - CASSIAGNTIYF TGTGCCAGTAGTATCGCGGGAAACACCATATATTTT
TRBJ1-1 - TRBV12-3/TRBV12-4 few CASSLREDTEAFF TGTGCCAGCAGCCTCAGGGAGGACACTGAAGCTTTCTTT
TRBJ1-2 TRBD1 TRBV27 - CASSPTGTGAYGYTF TGTGCCAGCTCACCTACCGGGACAGGGGCCTATGGCTACACCTTC
TRBJ2-2 - TRBV2 once CASSIVSWELFF TGTGCCAGCAGCATAGTGTCCTGGGAGCTGTTTTTT
TRBJ2-3 TRBD2 TRBV28 - CASSPPGLAGGRTDTQYF TGTGCCAGCAGCCCACCGGGACTAGCGGGGGGGCGAACAGATACGCAGTATTTT
TRBJ1-1 - TRBV2 - CASSPPGMNTEAFF TGTGCCAGCAGTCCGCCAGGGATGAACACTGAAGCTTTCTTT
TRBJ1-2 TRBD1 TRBV2 - CASSAGTGPSPNYGYTF TGTGCCAGCAGTGCCGGGACAGGGCCAAGTCCGAACTATGGCTACACCTTC
TRBJ1-3 - TRBV27 - CASSSGLGNTIYF TGTGCCAGCAGTTCAGGGTTGGGAAACACCATATATTTT
TRBJ1-3 - TRBV28 - CASSLSLSGNTIYF TGTGCCAGCAGTTTATCCCTCTCTGGAAACACCATATATTTT
TRBJ2-7 TRBD1 TRBV11-3 - CASSPRTGDYEQYF TGTGCCAGCAGCCCTAGGACAGGAGACTACGAGCAGTACTTC
TRBJ2-5 - TRBV4-1 - CASSRLQGIPRETQYF TGCGCCAGCAGCCGCCTCCAGGGCATACCAAGAGAAACCCAGTACTTC
TRBJ1-5 - TRBV6-1 - CASSEKGGFNNQPQHF TGTGCCAGCAGTGAAAAGGGGGGGTTTAACAATCAGCCCCAGCATTTT
TRBJ1-5 - TRBV4-1 - CASSRQGRDQPQHF TGCGCCAGCAGCCGTCAGGGGAGGGATCAGCCCCAGCATTTT
TRBJ2-1 - TRBV3-1/TRBV3-2 - CASSRGESYNEQFF TGTGCCAGCAGCCGGGGGGAGTCCTACAATGAGCAGTTCTTC
TRBJ1-2 TRBD1 TRBV4-1 - CASTRGQVGYTF TGCGCCAGCACCAGGGGACAGGTCGGCTACACCTTC
TRBJ1-1 - TRBV3-1/TRBV3-2 - CASRPGQGSTEAFF TGTGCCAGCCGTCCTGGGCAGGGGAGCACTGAAGCTTTCTTT
TRBJ2-5 TRBD2 TRBV5-4 - CASSTGLATVWETQYF TGTGCCAGCAGCACCGGACTAGCGACGGTGTGGGAGACCCAGTACTTC
TRBJ1-2 - TRBV10-3 - CAISESEARGYTF TGTGCCATCAGTGAGTCTGAGGCGCGAGGCTACACCTTC
TRBJ1-1 - TRBV18 few CASSGGENTEAFF TGTGCCAGCTCAGGGGGGGAGAACACTGAAGCTTTCTTT
TRBJ1-4 TRBD1 TRBV6-2/TRBV6-3 - CASSYRLGDSRLPTNEKLFF TGTGCCAGCAGTTACCGCCTCGGGGACAGTCGCCTCCCAACTAATGAAAAACTGTTTTTT
TRBJ2-3 TRBD1 TRBV4-3 - CASSQQGQGTDTQYF TGCGCCAGCAGCCAACAGGGACAGGGCACAGATACGCAGTATTTT
TRBJ2-1 - TRBV3-1/TRBV3-2 - CASSQGDNEQFF TGTGCCAGCAGCCAGGGCGACAATGAGCAGTTCTTC
TRBJ2-7 - TRBV30 - CAWSARHTQYF TGTGCCTGGAGCGCCAGACATACCCAGTACTTC
TRBJ2-3 - TRBV2 - CASKILQGLDTQYF TGTGCCAGCAAGATATTACAGGGATTAGATACGCAGTATTTT
TRBJ2-6 - TRBV19 once CASSIRQTSGANVLTF TGTGCCAGTAGTATCCGACAGACCTCTGGGGCCAACGTCCTGACTTTC